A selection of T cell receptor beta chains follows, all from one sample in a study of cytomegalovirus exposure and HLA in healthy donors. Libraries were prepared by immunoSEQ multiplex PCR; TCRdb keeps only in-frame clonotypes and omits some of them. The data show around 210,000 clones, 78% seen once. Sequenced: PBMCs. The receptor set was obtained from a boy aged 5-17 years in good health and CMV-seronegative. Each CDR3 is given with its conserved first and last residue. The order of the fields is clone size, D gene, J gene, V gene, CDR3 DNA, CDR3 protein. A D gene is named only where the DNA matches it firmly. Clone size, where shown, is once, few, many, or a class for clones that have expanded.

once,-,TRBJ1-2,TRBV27,TGTGCCAGCAGCCCCTCGGGAATCGGTATCTTTAACTATGGCTACACCTTC,CASSPSGIGIFNYGYTF
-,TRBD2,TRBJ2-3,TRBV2,TGTGCCGGGGGGACTAGCGGGAGGGCAGATACGCAGTATTTT,CAGGTSGRADTQYF
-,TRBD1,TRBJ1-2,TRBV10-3,TGTGCCACCGGGGACAGAGCAAACTATGGCTACACCTTC,CATGDRANYGYTF
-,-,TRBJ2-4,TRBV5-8,TGTGCCAGCAGGAAAGACCCTAGCCAAGCCAAAAACATTCAGTACTTC,CASRKDPSQAKNIQYF
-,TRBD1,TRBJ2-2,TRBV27,TGTGCCAGCAGCTATCGGACAGGGGGTAACACCGGGGAGCTGTTTTTT,CASSYRTGGNTGELFF
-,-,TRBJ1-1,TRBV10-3,TGTGCCATCAGGGGCCAGGCTGATTTGAACACTGAAGCTTTCTTT,CAIRGQADLNTEAFF
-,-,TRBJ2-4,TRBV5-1,TGCGCCAGCAGCCTAAGGACAGAAAACATTCAGTACTTC,CASSLRTENIQYF
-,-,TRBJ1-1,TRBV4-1,TGCGCCAGCAGCCAAGATGAAGGACAGCCAAAAATCGCTGAAGCTTTCTTT,CASSQDEGQPKIAEAFF
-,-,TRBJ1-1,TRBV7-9,TGTGCCAGCAGCTCCCCGTTTAGCACTGAAGCTTTCTTT,CASSSPFSTEAFF
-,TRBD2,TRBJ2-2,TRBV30,TGTGCCTGGAGTGCAAGCAATAGCGGGAGGGCCCGGACCGGGGAGCTGTTTTTT,CAWSASNSGRARTGELFF
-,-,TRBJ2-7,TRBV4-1,TGCGCCAGCAGCCAAGATATTCGGACAGAGCGCGAGCAGTACTTC,CASSQDIRTEREQYF
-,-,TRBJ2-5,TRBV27,TGTGCCAGCAGGCCTTTCGGACAAATCCAAGAGACCCAGTACTTC,CASRPFGQIQETQYF
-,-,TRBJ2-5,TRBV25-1,TGTGCCAGCAGTGAATGGCGGGAGACCCAGTACTTC,CASSEWRETQYF
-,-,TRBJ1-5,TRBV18,TGTGCCAGCTCCCATGAGAGGAGCCAGCCCCAGCATTTT,CASSHERSQPQHF
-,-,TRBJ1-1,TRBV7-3,TGTGCCAGCAGCTTAATTCCGGGTGGGAACACTGAAGCTTTCTTT,CASSLIPGGNTEAFF
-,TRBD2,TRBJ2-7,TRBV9,TGTGCCAGCAGCGTAGGACTAGCGGGGGCATTCAGCGACGAGCAGTACTTC,CASSVGLAGAFSDEQYF
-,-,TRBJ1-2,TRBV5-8,TGTGCCAGCAGCTATCCCACCTCGGTCGGCTATGGCTACACCTTC,CASSYPTSVGYGYTF
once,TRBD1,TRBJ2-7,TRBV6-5,TGTGCCAGTTCGCCGGGACAGGAGACCTACGAGCAGTACTTC,CASSPGQETYEQYF
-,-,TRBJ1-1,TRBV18,TGTGCCAGCTCACCGTCCGGACACCTCAATTTT,CASSPSGHLNF
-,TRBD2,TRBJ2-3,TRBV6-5,TGTGCCAGCACGGGACTAGCGACCGATACGCAGTATTTT,CASTGLATDTQYF
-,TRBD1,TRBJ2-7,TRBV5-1,TGCGCCAGCCGAGCTTTGCGGGACAGGGTAGGCGAGCAGTACTTC,CASRALRDRVGEQYF
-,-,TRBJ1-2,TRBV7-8,TGTGCCAGCAGCTTAGTTGGGGGGGCAGCCTTCCCCTTC,CASSLVGGAAFPF
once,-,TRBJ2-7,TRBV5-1,TGCGCCAGCAGCTTGGTTCCGGGAGATTTCGAGCAGTACTTC,CASSLVPGDFEQYF
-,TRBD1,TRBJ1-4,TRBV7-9,TGTGCCAGCAGCCCTACAGGGGGCCCTCTCGAAAAACTGTTTTTT,CASSPTGGPLEKLFF
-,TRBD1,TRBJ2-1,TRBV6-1,TGTGCCAGCAGTGAAGCCGCTAGGGGGCTTCGGCAGTTCTTC,CASSEAARGLRQFF
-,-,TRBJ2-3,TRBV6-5,TGTGCCAGCAACGAACAGGGAGCTAGCACAGATACGCAGTATTTT,CASNEQGASTDTQYF
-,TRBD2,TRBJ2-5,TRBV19,TGTGCCAGTAAGACTAGCGGGGGGCAAGAGACCCAGTACTTC,CASKTSGGQETQYF
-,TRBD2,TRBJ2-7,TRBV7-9,TGTGCCAGCAGCTTAGAAGAGGCGGGGGGGCGATCATACCTCTACGAGCAGTACTTC,CASSLEEAGGRSYLYEQYF
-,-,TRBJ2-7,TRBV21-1,TGTGCCAGCGCAAGGACAGTCTCCTACGAGCAGTACTTC,CASARTVSYEQYF
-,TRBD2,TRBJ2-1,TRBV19,TGTGCCAGTAGTCGAGGCCATAGCGGGGGGGCTTATGAGCAGTTCTTC,CASSRGHSGGAYEQFF
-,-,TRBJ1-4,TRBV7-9,TGTGCCAGCAATCCAAAAGGGGACATACCCTTCAAGAAACTGTTTTTT,CASNPKGDIPFKKLFF
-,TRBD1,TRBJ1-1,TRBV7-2,TGTGCCAGCAGCTCCCTGGGGACAGGGGCGGGGGAAGCTTTCTTT,CASSSLGTGAGEAFF
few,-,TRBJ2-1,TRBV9,TGTGCCAGCAGCGAGAGAGGCAGAGGAGAGAGGCCCTACAATGAGCAGTTCTTC,CASSERGRGERPYNEQFF
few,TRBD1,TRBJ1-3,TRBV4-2,TGTGCCAGCAGCCACCCTGACAGGGAGGCTGGAAACACCATATATTTT,CASSHPDREAGNTIYF
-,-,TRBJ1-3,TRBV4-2,TGTGCCAGCAGCCAAGCGCATTTCGCGGCAAGCTCTGGAAACACCATATATTTT,CASSQAHFAASSGNTIYF
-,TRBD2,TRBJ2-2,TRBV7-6,TGTGCCAGCAGCTTAGCCGGGGGGGCGGCCGGGGAGCTGTTTTTT,CASSLAGGAAGELFF
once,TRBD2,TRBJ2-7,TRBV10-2,TGCGCCAGCACCTATAGCGGGAGACGCGAGCAGTACTTC,CASTYSGRREQYF
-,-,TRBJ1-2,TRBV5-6,TGTGCCAGCAGCGATGGGGCCCGTGGCTACACCTTC,CASSDGARGYTF
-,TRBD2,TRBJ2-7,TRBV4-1,TGCGCCAGCAGCCAAGTCTTAGCGGGGGACTACGAGCAGTACTTC,CASSQVLAGDYEQYF
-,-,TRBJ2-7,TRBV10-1,TGCGCCAGCAGTGAAGCAGGGGAACTCTACGAGCAGTACTTC,CASSEAGELYEQYF
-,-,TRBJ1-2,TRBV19,TGTGCCAGTAGTATAGATCCCGTGAACAGTGTGGGTTGGTATGGCTACACCTTC,CASSIDPVNSVGWYGYTF